The present T cell receptor beta chain was sequenced within a study of cytomegalovirus exposure and HLA in healthy donors. Broader study findings: In a later analysis, HLA-associated TCR beta chains were more clonally expanded than equally common others. There were about 160 TCR beta chains listed as cytomegalovirus-associated. Only CMV serostatus was available as immune exposure information.

Concerning this clone itself: Its specificity is unknown.

V trimming: 0 bases; J trimming: 4 bases; junction bases outside the gene matches: 6. The germline CDR1 and CDR2 sequences are GTSNPN and SVGIG (reference sequence). The CDR3 has 16 amino acids. Primers included in the PCR were 60 Vbeta and 13 Jbeta primers. The protocol was immunoSEQ multiplex PCR, while the TCRdb copy is restricted to in-frame clones and leaves out a portion. The table lists fewer than 130,000 clones, roughly 78% of them singletons. Specimen: PBMCs. The V gene is TRBV30, the J gene TRBJ1-1; TRBD1 agrees at 12 bases. The TCR originated in a middle-aged woman in good health and CMV-seronegative. The CDR3 loop is CAWSVGTGGRGTEAFF. In nucleotides, the CDR3 is TGTGCCTGGAGTGTTGGGACAGGGGGCAGGGGCACTGAAGCTTTCTTT.